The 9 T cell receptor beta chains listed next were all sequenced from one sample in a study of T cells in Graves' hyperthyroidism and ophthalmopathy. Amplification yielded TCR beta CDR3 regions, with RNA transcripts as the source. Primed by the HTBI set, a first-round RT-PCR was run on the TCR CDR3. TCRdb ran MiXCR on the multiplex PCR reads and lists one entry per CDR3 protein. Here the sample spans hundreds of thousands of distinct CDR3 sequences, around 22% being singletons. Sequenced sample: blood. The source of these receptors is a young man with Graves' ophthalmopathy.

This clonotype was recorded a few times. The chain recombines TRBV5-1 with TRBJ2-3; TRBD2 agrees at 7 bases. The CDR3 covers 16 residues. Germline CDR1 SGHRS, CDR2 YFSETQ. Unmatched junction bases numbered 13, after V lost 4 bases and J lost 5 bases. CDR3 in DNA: TGCGCCAGCAGCCCTGGGGTGGCGGGAGTTCGAGATACGCAGTATTTT. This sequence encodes CASSPGVAGVRDTQYF. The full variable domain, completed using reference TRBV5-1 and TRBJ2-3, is KAGVTQTPRYLIKTRGQQVTLSCSPISGHRSVSWYQQTPGQGLQFLFEYFSETQRNKGNFPGRFSGRQFSNSRSEMNVSTLELGDSALYLCASSPGVAGVRDTQYFGPGTRLTVL.

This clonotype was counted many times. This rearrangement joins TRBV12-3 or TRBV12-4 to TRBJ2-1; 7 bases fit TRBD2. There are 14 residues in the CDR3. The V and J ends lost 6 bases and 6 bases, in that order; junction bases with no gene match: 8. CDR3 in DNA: TGTGCCAGCAGGCGGGAGATCGAGGGCAATGAGCAGTTCTTC. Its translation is CASRREIEGNEQFF.

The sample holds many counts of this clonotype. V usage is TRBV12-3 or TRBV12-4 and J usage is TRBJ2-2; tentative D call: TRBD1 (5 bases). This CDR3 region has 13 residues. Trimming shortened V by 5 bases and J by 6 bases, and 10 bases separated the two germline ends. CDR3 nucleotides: TGTGCCAGCAGTGACTGGGGCCCCGGGGAGCTGTTTTTT. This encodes CASSDWGPGELFF.

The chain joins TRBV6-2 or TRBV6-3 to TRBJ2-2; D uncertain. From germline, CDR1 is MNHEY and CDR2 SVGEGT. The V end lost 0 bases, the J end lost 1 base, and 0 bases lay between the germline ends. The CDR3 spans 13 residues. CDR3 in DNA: TGTGCCAGCAGTTACTCGAACACCGGGGAGCTGTTTTTT. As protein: CASSYSNTGELFF.

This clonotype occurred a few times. CDR3 nucleotide sequence: TGTGCCAGCAGTTCAGTTGGGCTCTACGAGCAGTACTTC. Amino acid sequence: CASSSVGLYEQYF. The genes are TRBV28 and TRBJ2-7; D unresolved. This CDR3 has 13 amino acids. CDR1 and CDR2 (germline): MDHEN, SYDVKM. V dropped 4 bases and J dropped 3 bases, with 10 bases sitting between them. Using reference TRBV28 and TRBJ2-7 for the parts outside the CDR3, the full variable domain is DVKVTQSSRYLVKRTGEKVFLECVQDMDHENMFWYRQDPGLGLRLIYFSYDVKMKEKGDIPEGYSVSREKKERFSLILESASTNQTSMYLCASSSVGLYEQYFGPGTRLTVT.

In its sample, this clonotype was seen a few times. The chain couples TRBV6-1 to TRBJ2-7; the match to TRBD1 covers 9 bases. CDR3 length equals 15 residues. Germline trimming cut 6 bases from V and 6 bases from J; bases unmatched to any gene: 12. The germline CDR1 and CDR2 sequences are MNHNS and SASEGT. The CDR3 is CASSLGETGGFEQYF. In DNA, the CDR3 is TGTGCCAGCAGCCTCGGAGAGACAGGGGGGTTCGAGCAGTACTTC.

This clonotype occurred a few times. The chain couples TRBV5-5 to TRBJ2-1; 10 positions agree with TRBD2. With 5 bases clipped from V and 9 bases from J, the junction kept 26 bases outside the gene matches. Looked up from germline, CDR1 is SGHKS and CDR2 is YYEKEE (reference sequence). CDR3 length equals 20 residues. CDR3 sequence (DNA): TGTGCCAGCAGAAAGGACCAGCGGGAGGGCCCCGAGGGTGGTGGCGGTGAGCAGTTCTTC. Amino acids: CASRKDQREGPEGGGGEQFF.

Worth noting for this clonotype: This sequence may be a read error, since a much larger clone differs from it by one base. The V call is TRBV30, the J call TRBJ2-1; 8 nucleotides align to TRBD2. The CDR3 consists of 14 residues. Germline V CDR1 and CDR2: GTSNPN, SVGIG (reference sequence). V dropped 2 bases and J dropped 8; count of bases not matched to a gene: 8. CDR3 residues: CAWSPKTSADEQFF. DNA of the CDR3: TGTGCCTGGAGTCCAAAGACTAGCGCCGATGAGCAGTTCTTC.

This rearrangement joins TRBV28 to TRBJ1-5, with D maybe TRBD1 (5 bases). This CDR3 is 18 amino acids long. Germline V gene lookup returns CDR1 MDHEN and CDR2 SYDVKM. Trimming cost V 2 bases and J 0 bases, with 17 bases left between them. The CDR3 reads CASSLQGQIIYSNQPQHF. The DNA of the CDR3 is TGTGCCAGCAGTTTACAGGGTCAGATTATTTATAGCAATCAGCCCCAGCATTTT. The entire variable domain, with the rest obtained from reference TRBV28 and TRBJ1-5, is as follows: DVKVTQSSRYLVKRTGEKVFLECVQDMDHENMFWYRQDPGLGLRLIYFSYDVKMKEKGDIPEGYSVSREKKERFSLILESASTNQTSMYLCASSLQGQIIYSNQPQHFGDGTRLSIL.